This TCR beta chain was sequenced for a study of blood T cell repertoires in COVID-19. Whole-study context: Samples taken during acute and convalescent COVID-19 were collected in the United States, Italy and Spain. From T cells, B-cell-depleted T cells, or PBMCs came the material, which was cDNA or gDNA.

Methods used by the authors: Researchers report that nucleated cell counts were estimated from reference gene primer amplification. Libraries were prepared by immunoSEQ multiplex PCR; TCRdb keeps only in-frame clonotypes and omits some of them. The V and J calls and the clone size are those of that table, but D and trimming were determined from the DNA. Of fewer than 300,000 clones in the sample, more than 70% were seen once. Losses at the gene ends were 6 bases for V and 4 bases for J; bases not matched to a gene: 9. The CDR3 length is 15 residues. The V gene's germline CDR1 is MNHEY and CDR2 SVGAGI.

Source material: peripheral blood. This receptor was identified in a woman aged 18-29 years with acute or convalescent COVID-19. This chain links TRBV6-5 with TRBJ2-1; 7 positions match TRBD2. CDR3 region: CASRRLALLYNEQFF. CDR3 nucleotide sequence: TGTGCCAGCAGACGACTAGCCCTTCTTTACAATGAGCAGTTCTTC.